Sequencing of this TCR beta chain was carried out in a study of a mutant IDH1 vaccine in newly diagnosed glioma (TCRdb year 2021). Regarding the complete study: Vaccination started 4-6 weeks after radiotherapy alone, or was given together with temozolomide cycles in the groups whose treatment included chemotherapy. The approximately 30 treated patients were approximately 60% male and around 40% female, with a mean age of approximately 38 years. Prior to enrollment, standard therapy consisting of radiotherapy alone, temozolomide alone, or radiochemotherapy with temozolomide had been administered to patients, with the combination being received by most patients. Visit V12 was the week-35 safety follow-up and visit V13 was the week-47 end of study. Peripheral blood was drawn at six visits: V03 (baseline), V05, V07, V10, V12 and V13. For exploratory analyses, 25 to 30 treated patients had longitudinal TCRB deep sequencing done wherever samples were available.

The CDR3 covers 14 residues, taking in both the cysteine and the phenylalanine. The only DNA kept is the CDR3, 42 bases in frame from the first base. V drops 5 bases and J drops 4 bases, leaving 12 bases in between. Reading the germline V gene (reference sequence) gives CDR1 GTSNPN and CDR2 SVGIG. With respect to this clone: The antigen it binds to is not known. One base away there is no much larger clone; base qualities are not given.

According to the study, the label for this sample's time point signals: week 47, end of study. Each vaccine dose, consisting of 300 ug of a 20-mer mutant IDH1 peptide in Montanide, was administered subcutaneously with topical imiquimod. Patients received eight vaccinations in weeks 1, 3, 5, 7, 11, 15, 19 and 23, corresponding to visits V03 through V10. All donors had newly diagnosed IDH1-mutant astrocytomas of WHO grade 3 or 4 that showed loss of nuclear ATRX. The samples were drawn from NOA16, a multicentre, single-arm, open-label phase I trial in Germany that tested a mutant IDH1 peptide vaccine in humans for the first time. Genomic DNA for TCRB sequencing was extracted from EDTA blood using the DNeasy Blood and Tissue Kit. Library construction relied on the immunoSEQ multiplex PCR assay. Following the manufacturer's protocol, the hsTCRB Kit was used to amplify rearranged TCR beta chain sequences. An Illumina MiSeq was used to sequence the TCRB libraries. In the paper's pipeline: Demultiplexing, trimming and gene mapping were performed with the kit vendor's proprietary platform. TCRdb holds this immuneACCESS table with in-frame rearrangements only. Some clones are missing; in checked studies, unresolved V genes explain under half, and the rest has no known cause. Clonal size and the V and J genes are those of that table, whereas D and trimming came from the DNA. Counted in this sample were 75,000 to 95,000 clones; over 85% of them appeared once. The top ten clonotypes cover 0.7% to 0.95% of the sample.

Beyond this particular receptor, the publication reports: According to the authors, sample limitations meant that analyses of patient blood samples could not be reproduced. Across multiple MHC alleles, vaccine-induced immune responses were seen in approximately 93% of patients. Changes in the top peripheral T cell clonotypes picked up by TCRB sequencing did not appear to be linked to pseudoprogression. PBMC samples for TCRB deep sequencing were selected based on availability.

This TCR derives from a woman aged 45-65 years with glioma. This material consisted of PBMCs, taken from a glioma patient whose treatment included an IDH1 peptide vaccine. The rearrangement joined TRBV30 to TRBJ1-6, with no confident D gene call. The nucleotide sequence reads TGTGCCTGGGGGTTGGGATTGTATAATTCACCCCTCCACTTT. The translation is CAWGLGLYNSPLHF.